These T cell receptor beta chains were read from a single sample in a study of blood T cell repertoires in COVID-19. Here immunoSEQ multiplex PCR was the method, and the copy in TCRdb shows in-frame clones only, minus some. The sample records about 160,000 clones, more than 85% being singletons. Sequencing was carried out using peripheral blood. All receptors come from a woman aged 55-69 years with COVID-19, enrolled during active disease. CDR3s include the opening cysteine and the closing phenylalanine or tryptophan. Each record gives: D gene, clone size, J gene, V gene, CDR3 DNA, CDR3 protein. A D gene is named only where the DNA matches it firmly. Clone sizes are given selectively: once, few, many, or a class where the clone is expanded.

d_call: NA; clone_size: once; j_call: TRBJ1-2; v_call: TRBV10-3; cdr3_nt: TGTGCCATCAGTGATTGGGCCAAACAGTATGGCTACACCTTC; cdr3_aa: CAISDWAKQYGYTF
d_call: TRBD1; clone_size: NA; j_call: TRBJ2-3; v_call: TRBV6-2/TRBV6-3; cdr3_nt: TGTGCCAGCAGTTACGGGACAGGGGGCACAGATACGCAGTATTTT; cdr3_aa: CASSYGTGGTDTQYF
d_call: NA; clone_size: NA; j_call: TRBJ2-1; v_call: TRBV19; cdr3_nt: TGTGCCAGTAAAATAGACAGGATTTCCTACAATGAGCAGTTCTTC; cdr3_aa: CASKIDRISYNEQFF
d_call: NA; clone_size: NA; j_call: TRBJ1-1; v_call: TRBV25-1; cdr3_nt: TGTGCCAGCAGTGAACGGGGTCATACCACTGAAGCTTTCTTT; cdr3_aa: CASSERGHTTEAFF
d_call: NA; clone_size: NA; j_call: TRBJ2-5; v_call: TRBV6-5; cdr3_nt: TGTGCCAGCAGCCCCGAGGTGCAAGAGACCCAGTACTTC; cdr3_aa: CASSPEVQETQYF
d_call: TRBD1; clone_size: NA; j_call: TRBJ2-1; v_call: TRBV7-3; cdr3_nt: TGTGCCAGCAGCTCGCAGGACAGGGGGTCCCACAATGAGCAGTTCTTC; cdr3_aa: CASSSQDRGSHNEQFF
d_call: NA; clone_size: once; j_call: TRBJ2-2; v_call: TRBV9; cdr3_nt: TGTGCCAGCGATAGGAGTGGGGAGCTGTTTTTT; cdr3_aa: CASDRSGELFF
d_call: TRBD1; clone_size: NA; j_call: TRBJ1-1; v_call: TRBV4-3; cdr3_nt: TGCGCCAGCAGCCAGACCCAGACAGGGATCGAGGGTGAAGCTTTCTTT; cdr3_aa: CASSQTQTGIEGEAFF
d_call: NA; clone_size: NA; j_call: TRBJ1-1; v_call: TRBV19; cdr3_nt: TGTGCCACTCGTATGGGGACTAACACTGAAGCTTTCTTT; cdr3_aa: CATRMGTNTEAFF
d_call: NA; clone_size: NA; j_call: TRBJ1-1; v_call: TRBV12-3/TRBV12-4; cdr3_nt: TGTGCCAGCAGTTTCCACACCGAAGTGGAAGCTTTCTTT; cdr3_aa: CASSFHTEVEAFF
d_call: TRBD2; clone_size: NA; j_call: TRBJ2-2; v_call: TRBV6-5; cdr3_nt: TGTGCCAGCAGGGCCGGGACTAGCGCCGGGGAGCTGTTTTTT; cdr3_aa: CASRAGTSAGELFF
d_call: NA; clone_size: NA; j_call: TRBJ1-5; v_call: TRBV10-3; cdr3_nt: TGTGCCATCAGTGAAGGTGGGGGCGGCAATCAGCCCCAGCATTTT; cdr3_aa: CAISEGGGGNQPQHF
d_call: NA; clone_size: NA; j_call: TRBJ1-1; v_call: TRBV3-1/TRBV3-2; cdr3_nt: TGTGCCAGCAGCCAAGAGGCGATGGGAGCGGGTGAAAACACTGAAGCTTTCTTT; cdr3_aa: CASSQEAMGAGENTEAFF
d_call: NA; clone_size: NA; j_call: TRBJ2-2; v_call: TRBV6-2/TRBV6-3; cdr3_nt: TGTGCCAGCAGTTCGATGACAAGGAACACCGGGGAGCTGTTTTTT; cdr3_aa: CASSSMTRNTGELFF
d_call: NA; clone_size: NA; j_call: TRBJ2-3; v_call: TRBV4-3; cdr3_nt: TGCGCCAGCAGCCAAGAGGCGCTAGTCGGTACAGATACGCAGTATTTT; cdr3_aa: CASSQEALVGTDTQYF
d_call: NA; clone_size: NA; j_call: TRBJ2-5; v_call: TRBV9; cdr3_nt: TGTGCCAGCAGCGTAGCTGCAGGGTCAGAGACCCAGTACTTC; cdr3_aa: CASSVAAGSETQYF
d_call: NA; clone_size: once; j_call: TRBJ1-3; v_call: TRBV7-9; cdr3_nt: TGTGCCAGCAGCCCCTCGGGGAGGGACACCATATATTTT; cdr3_aa: CASSPSGRDTIYF
d_call: TRBD1; clone_size: NA; j_call: TRBJ1-6; v_call: TRBV6-5; cdr3_nt: TGTGCCAGCAGTTACGACCCGACAGGGATCGCTTCACCCCTCCACTTT; cdr3_aa: CASSYDPTGIASPLHF
d_call: NA; clone_size: few; j_call: TRBJ1-1; v_call: TRBV7-2; cdr3_nt: TGTGCCAGCAGCTCGGGAGCTTTCTTT; cdr3_aa: CASSSGAFF
d_call: NA; clone_size: NA; j_call: TRBJ1-5; v_call: TRBV19; cdr3_nt: TGTGCCAGTAGCAGGGGAGGGGCCTTCAATCAGCCCCAGCATTTT; cdr3_aa: CASSRGGAFNQPQHF
d_call: TRBD1; clone_size: NA; j_call: TRBJ1-1; v_call: TRBV2; cdr3_nt: TGTGCCAGCAGTGGGGGGACAGGGGATGAAGCTTTCTTT; cdr3_aa: CASSGGTGDEAFF
d_call: NA; clone_size: NA; j_call: TRBJ1-1; v_call: TRBV10-2; cdr3_nt: TGCGCCAGTTCCCGGGACACTTACACTGAAGCTTTCTTT; cdr3_aa: CASSRDTYTEAFF
d_call: TRBD1; clone_size: NA; j_call: TRBJ2-5; v_call: TRBV3-1/TRBV3-2; cdr3_nt: TGTGCCAGCACGGACAGGGGGGAGACCCAGTACTTC; cdr3_aa: CASTDRGETQYF
d_call: TRBD1; clone_size: NA; j_call: TRBJ1-3; v_call: TRBV28; cdr3_nt: TGTGCCAGCAGTTTGCGACAGGGCCGAAACACCATATATTTT; cdr3_aa: CASSLRQGRNTIYF
d_call: NA; clone_size: NA; j_call: TRBJ2-2; v_call: TRBV18; cdr3_nt: TGTGCCAGCTCTACCTATCCAGGTCAAGGGGAGCTGTTTTTT; cdr3_aa: CASSTYPGQGELFF
d_call: TRBD1; clone_size: NA; j_call: TRBJ1-2; v_call: TRBV6-5; cdr3_nt: TGTGCCAGCAGCAGGACAGGGAACTATGGCTACACCTTC; cdr3_aa: CASSRTGNYGYTF
d_call: TRBD1; clone_size: NA; j_call: TRBJ1-1; v_call: TRBV7-8; cdr3_nt: TGTGCCAGCAGCCCTGACAGGGTGAACACTGAAGCTTTCTTT; cdr3_aa: CASSPDRVNTEAFF
d_call: TRBD1; clone_size: NA; j_call: TRBJ2-1; v_call: TRBV7-6; cdr3_nt: TGTGCCAGCAGCTCCCACCGGGACAGGGGAGGTAATGAGCAGTTCTTC; cdr3_aa: CASSSHRDRGGNEQFF
d_call: NA; clone_size: NA; j_call: TRBJ1-5; v_call: TRBV7-9; cdr3_nt: TGTGCCAGCAGCTTAAGGGGGTCGGGCAATCAGCCCCAGCATTTT; cdr3_aa: CASSLRGSGNQPQHF
d_call: NA; clone_size: few; j_call: TRBJ1-5; v_call: TRBV19; cdr3_nt: TGTGCCACTGACACAGGGTCACTTCAGCCCCAGCATTTT; cdr3_aa: CATDTGSLQPQHF
d_call: NA; clone_size: NA; j_call: TRBJ1-1; v_call: TRBV11-1; cdr3_nt: TGTGCCAGCAGCTCCACGACAGGGAACACTGAAGCTTTCTTT; cdr3_aa: CASSSTTGNTEAFF
d_call: TRBD1; clone_size: NA; j_call: TRBJ1-4; v_call: TRBV2; cdr3_nt: TGTGCCAGCAACGGACAGGGGGGTTCGAATGAAAAACTGTTTTTT; cdr3_aa: CASNGQGGSNEKLFF
d_call: NA; clone_size: NA; j_call: TRBJ1-1; v_call: TRBV19; cdr3_nt: TGTGCCAGTAGCCCACTTCTGAACACTGAAGCTTTCTTT; cdr3_aa: CASSPLLNTEAFF
d_call: NA; clone_size: once; j_call: TRBJ1-5; v_call: TRBV19; cdr3_nt: TGTGCCAGTAGTATACAGGATCTTATTAGCAATCAGCCCCAGCATTTT; cdr3_aa: CASSIQDLISNQPQHF
d_call: NA; clone_size: NA; j_call: TRBJ2-2; v_call: TRBV6-2/TRBV6-3; cdr3_nt: TGTGCCAGCAGTCTCACGGTCACCGGGGAGCTGTTTTTT; cdr3_aa: CASSLTVTGELFF
d_call: NA; clone_size: NA; j_call: TRBJ1-2; v_call: TRBV7-2; cdr3_nt: TGTGCCAGCAGTACAGGGATGAGAGGCTACACCTTC; cdr3_aa: CASSTGMRGYTF
d_call: NA; clone_size: NA; j_call: TRBJ1-1; v_call: TRBV6-2/TRBV6-3; cdr3_nt: TGTGCCAGCAGTTCCGACAGCCACACTGAAGCTTTCTTT; cdr3_aa: CASSSDSHTEAFF
d_call: NA; clone_size: NA; j_call: TRBJ2-2; v_call: TRBV14; cdr3_nt: TGTGCCAGCAGCCAAGTGTGGCAGACCGGGGAGCTGTTTTTT; cdr3_aa: CASSQVWQTGELFF
d_call: TRBD1; clone_size: NA; j_call: TRBJ2-7; v_call: TRBV5-1; cdr3_nt: TGCGCCAGCAGCTACACAGGGGGGACTTCCTACGAGCAGTACTTC; cdr3_aa: CASSYTGGTSYEQYF
d_call: TRBD2; clone_size: NA; j_call: TRBJ2-7; v_call: TRBV7-2; cdr3_nt: TGTGCCAGCAGCTTAAGTCTGACTAGCGGGACCTACGAGCAGTACTTC; cdr3_aa: CASSLSLTSGTYEQYF